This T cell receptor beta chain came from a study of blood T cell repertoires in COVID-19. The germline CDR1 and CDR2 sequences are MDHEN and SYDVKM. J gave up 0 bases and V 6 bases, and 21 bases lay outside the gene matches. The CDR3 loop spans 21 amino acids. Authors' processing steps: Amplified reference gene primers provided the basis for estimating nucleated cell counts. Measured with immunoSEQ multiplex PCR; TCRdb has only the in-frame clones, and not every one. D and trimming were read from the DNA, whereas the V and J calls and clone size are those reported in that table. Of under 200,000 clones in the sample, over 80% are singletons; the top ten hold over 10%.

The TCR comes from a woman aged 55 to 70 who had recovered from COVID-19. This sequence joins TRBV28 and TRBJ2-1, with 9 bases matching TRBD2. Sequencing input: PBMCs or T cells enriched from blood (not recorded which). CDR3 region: CASRLRNLRARGGSSYNEQFF. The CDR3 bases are TGTGCCAGCAGACTCCGAAACCTGCGGGCGCGGGGGGGGAGCTCCTACAATGAGCAGTTCTTC.